This T cell receptor beta chain was found in a study of technical replicates of blood from a few donors. The data were produced by immunoSEQ multiplex PCR, yet TCRdb's version contains in-frame clones alone and is incomplete. The sample includes 85,000 to 100,000 clones, roughly 95% seen only once; the top ten take over 0.2%. The CDR3 extends over 15 amino acids. Unmatched junction bases numbered 4, after V lost 4 bases and J lost 3 bases. Germline CDR1 reads MGHRA; CDR2 reads YSYEKL. Sequencing used T cells isolated from PBMCs. This clonotype originated in a human donor in good health. The chain links TRBV4-1 to TRBJ2-7; TRBD1 aligns across 12 bases. The CDR3 here is CASSPGQGAVYEQYF. CDR3 sequence (DNA): TGCGCCAGCAGCCCGGGACAGGGGGCGGTCTACGAGCAGTACTTC.